The clone carrying this T cell receptor (beta chain) has just a few counts. What it binds is unknown. CD4+ naive, central memory, regulatory and stem cell-like memory subsets were isolated by sorting on CD45RO/CCR7/CD25/CD127/CD95/CD27. The data stem from a study of beta chain features in type 1 diabetes. Study summary: Across all samples, some 110 million sorted cells were examined. Study-level results: When VDJ junctions were examined, type 1 diabetes patients showed fewer insertions and more deletions. Sequencing the cDNA could make cells with high TCR expression show up more than they should.

The sequenced template was cDNA made from the entire isolated RNA. Here immunoSEQ multiplex PCR was the method, and the copy in TCRdb shows in-frame clones only, minus some. Counted here are 430,000 or so clones, about 10% occurring once; the ten biggest clones make up approximately 0.05%. Sequencing input: naive CD4+ T cells from blood. This receptor was identified in a woman under 30 in good health.

The CDR3 loop is CSVPHRRDGLKGHYGYTF. The DNA for the CDR3 is TGCAGCGTTCCCCACCGGCGGGACGGTCTTAAGGGGCACTATGGCTACACCTTC. The V gene is TRBV29-1, the J gene TRBJ1-2, with D perhaps matching TRBD1 (5 bases). The V gene lost 5 bases and the J gene lost 3 bases, with 28 bases spanning the gap. The CDR3 is 18 amino acids. Germline CDR1 SQVTM, CDR2 ANQGSEA.